This TCR beta chain was observed in a study of shared clonotypes between healthy human individuals. The CDR3 spans 13 residues. Germline V gene lookup returns CDR1 MDHEN and CDR2 SYDVKM. Trimming removed 2 bases from V and 4 bases from J, with 6 bases in between. Assay used: immunoSEQ multiplex PCR; TCRdb lists only in-frame clones, some missing. The sample yields about 1 million clones, approximately 78% seen once. This clone occurred once. The rearrangement uses TRBV28 and TRBJ2-4; no clear D gene. The sequence was obtained from a man aged 18 to 35 in good health. Some clones in this sample may be carry-over from other donors' samples. Sequenced: memory CD4+ T cells from PBMCs. Subset of the sample: CD45RA-negative fraction. CDR3 residues: CASSLIRKNIQYF. As DNA, the CDR3 is TGTGCCAGCAGTTTAATTAGGAAAAACATTCAGTACTTC.